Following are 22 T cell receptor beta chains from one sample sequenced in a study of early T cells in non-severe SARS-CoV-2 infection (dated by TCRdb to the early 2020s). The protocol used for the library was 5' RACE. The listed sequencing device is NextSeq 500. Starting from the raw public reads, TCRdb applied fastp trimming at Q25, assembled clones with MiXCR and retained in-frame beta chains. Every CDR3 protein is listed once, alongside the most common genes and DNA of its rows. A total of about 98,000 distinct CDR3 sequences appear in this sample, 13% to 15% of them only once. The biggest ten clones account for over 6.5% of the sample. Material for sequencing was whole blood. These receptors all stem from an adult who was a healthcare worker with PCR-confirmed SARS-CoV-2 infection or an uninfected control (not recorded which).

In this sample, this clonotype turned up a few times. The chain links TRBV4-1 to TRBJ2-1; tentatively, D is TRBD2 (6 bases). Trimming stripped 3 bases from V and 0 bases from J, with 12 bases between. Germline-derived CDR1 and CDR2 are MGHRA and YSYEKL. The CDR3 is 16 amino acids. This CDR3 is CASSHIRDFSYNEQFF. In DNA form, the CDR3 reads TGCGCCAGCAGCCATATCCGGGACTTCTCCTACAATGAGCAGTTCTTC.

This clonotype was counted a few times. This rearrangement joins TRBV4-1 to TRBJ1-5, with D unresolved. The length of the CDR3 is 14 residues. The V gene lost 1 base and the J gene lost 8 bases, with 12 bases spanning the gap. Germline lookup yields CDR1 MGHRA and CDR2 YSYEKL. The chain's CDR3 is CASSQVGSGEPQHF. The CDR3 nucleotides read TGCGCCAGCAGCCAAGTTGGGTCTGGAGAGCCCCAGCATTTT.

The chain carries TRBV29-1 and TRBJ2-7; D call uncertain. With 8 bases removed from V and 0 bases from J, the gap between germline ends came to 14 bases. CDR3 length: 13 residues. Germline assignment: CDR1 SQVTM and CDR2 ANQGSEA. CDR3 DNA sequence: TGCAGCTTTTTGGCGTCCAACTCCTACGAGCAGTACTTC. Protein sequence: CSFLASNSYEQYF.

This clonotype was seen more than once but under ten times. In DNA, the CDR3 is TGCAGCGTTGGAAAGGGGTTACAGTACCCATCCTACAATGAGCAGTTCTTC. Residues: CSVGKGLQYPSYNEQFF. V gene TRBV29-1 combines with J gene TRBJ2-1; possibly TRBD1 for D (5 bases). V was clipped by 4 bases and J by 1 base, with 20 bases between them. Germline assignment: CDR1 SQVTM and CDR2 ANQGSEA. The CDR3 is made up of 17 amino acids.

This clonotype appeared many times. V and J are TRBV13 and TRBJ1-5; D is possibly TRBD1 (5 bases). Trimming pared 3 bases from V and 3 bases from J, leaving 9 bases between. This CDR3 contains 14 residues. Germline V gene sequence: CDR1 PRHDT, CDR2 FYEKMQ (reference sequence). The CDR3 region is CASSLGRDNQPQHF. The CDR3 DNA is TGTGCCAGCAGCTTGGGACGGGACAATCAGCCCCAGCATTTT.

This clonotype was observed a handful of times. This CDR3 is CSVDLGIDEQFF. The CDR3 nucleotides read TGCAGCGTTGATTTGGGTATTGATGAGCAGTTCTTC. The J gene is TRBJ2-1, the V gene TRBV29-1; D unclear. The CDR3 covers 12 residues. Germline V gene data show CDR1 as SQVTM and CDR2 as ANQGSEA. V was cut by 3 bases and J by 8 bases, with 11 bases left in between.

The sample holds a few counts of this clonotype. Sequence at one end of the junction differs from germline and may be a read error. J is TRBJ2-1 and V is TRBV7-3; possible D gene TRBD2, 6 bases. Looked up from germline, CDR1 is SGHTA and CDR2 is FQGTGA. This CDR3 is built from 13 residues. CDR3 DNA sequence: TGTGCCATCAGCTTGGGACTTTACAATGAGCAGTTCTTC. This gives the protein CAISLGLYNEQFF.

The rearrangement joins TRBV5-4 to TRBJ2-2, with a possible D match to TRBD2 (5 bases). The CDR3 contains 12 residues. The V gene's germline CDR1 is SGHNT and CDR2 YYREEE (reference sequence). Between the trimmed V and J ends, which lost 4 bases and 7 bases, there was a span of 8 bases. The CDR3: CASSGRGGELFF. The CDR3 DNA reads TGTGCCAGCAGCGGACGGGGCGGGGAGCTGTTTTTT.

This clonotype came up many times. The CDR3 bases are TGCGCCAGCAGCCAGGGCCAAACGAGGGAGACCCAGTACTTC. Translating it yields CASSQGQTRETQYF. The genes are TRBV5-1 and TRBJ2-5, with a weak D call TRBD1 (5 bases). The CDR3 runs 14 residues. Germline-derived CDR1 and CDR2 are SGHRS and YFSETQ. V was shortened by 4 bases and J by 5 bases, with 15 bases between the two germline ends.

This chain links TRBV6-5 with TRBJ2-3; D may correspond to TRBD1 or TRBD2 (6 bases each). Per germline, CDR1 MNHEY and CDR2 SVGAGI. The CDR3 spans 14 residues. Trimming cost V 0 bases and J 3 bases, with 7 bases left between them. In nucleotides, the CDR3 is TGTGCCAGCAGTTACTCAGGGGGGACAGATACGCAGTATTTT. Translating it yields CASSYSGGTDTQYF.

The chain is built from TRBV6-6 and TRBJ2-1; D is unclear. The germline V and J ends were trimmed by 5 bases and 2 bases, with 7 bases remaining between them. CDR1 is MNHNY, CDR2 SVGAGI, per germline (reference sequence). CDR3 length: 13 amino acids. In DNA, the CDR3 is TGTGCCAGCAGTCCCGATACCTACAATGAGCAGTTCTTC. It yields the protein CASSPDTYNEQFF.

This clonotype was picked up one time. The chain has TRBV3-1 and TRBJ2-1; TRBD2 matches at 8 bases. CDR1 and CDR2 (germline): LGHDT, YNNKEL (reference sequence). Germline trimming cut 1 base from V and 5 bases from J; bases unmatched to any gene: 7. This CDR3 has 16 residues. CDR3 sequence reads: CASSQGYSGNHNEQFF. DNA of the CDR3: TGTGCCAGCAGCCAAGGATATAGCGGGAACCACAATGAGCAGTTCTTC.

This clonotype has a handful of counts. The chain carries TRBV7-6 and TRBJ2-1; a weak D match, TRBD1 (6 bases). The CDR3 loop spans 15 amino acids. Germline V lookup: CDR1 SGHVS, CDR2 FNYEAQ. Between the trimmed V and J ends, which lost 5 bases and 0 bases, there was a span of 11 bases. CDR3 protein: CASSLTGSSYNEQFF. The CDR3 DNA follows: TGTGCCAGCAGCCTTACAGGGAGCTCCTACAATGAGCAGTTCTTC.

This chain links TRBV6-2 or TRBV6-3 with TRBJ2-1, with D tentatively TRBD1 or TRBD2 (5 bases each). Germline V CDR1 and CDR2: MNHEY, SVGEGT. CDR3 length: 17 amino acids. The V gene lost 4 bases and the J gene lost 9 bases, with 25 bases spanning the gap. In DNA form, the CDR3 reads TGTGCCAGCAGTTTATGGGACGTTGGAAGGGCTAGGAGTGAGCAGTTCTTC. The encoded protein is CASSLWDVGRARSEQFF.

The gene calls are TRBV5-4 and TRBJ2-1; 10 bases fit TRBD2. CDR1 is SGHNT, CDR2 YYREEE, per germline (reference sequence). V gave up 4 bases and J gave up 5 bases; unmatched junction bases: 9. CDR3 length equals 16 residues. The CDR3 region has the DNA TGTGCCAGCAGCAAACCGGGACTAGCGATAAACAATGAGCAGTTCTTC. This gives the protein CASSKPGLAINNEQFF.

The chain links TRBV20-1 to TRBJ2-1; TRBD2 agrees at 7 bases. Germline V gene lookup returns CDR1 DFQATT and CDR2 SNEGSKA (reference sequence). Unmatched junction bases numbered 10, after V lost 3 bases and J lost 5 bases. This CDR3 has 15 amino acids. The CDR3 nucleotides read TGCAGTGCTAGTCCTCCTGGGAGGGTCCACAATGAGCAGTTCTTC. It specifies CSASPPGRVHNEQFF.

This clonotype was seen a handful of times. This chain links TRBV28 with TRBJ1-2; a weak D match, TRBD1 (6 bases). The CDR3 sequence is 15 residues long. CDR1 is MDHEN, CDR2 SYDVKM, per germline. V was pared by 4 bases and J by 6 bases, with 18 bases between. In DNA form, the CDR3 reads TGTGCCAGCAGTTCGTTCCGCGGGACATCGGATGGCTACACCTTC. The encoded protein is CASSSFRGTSDGYTF.

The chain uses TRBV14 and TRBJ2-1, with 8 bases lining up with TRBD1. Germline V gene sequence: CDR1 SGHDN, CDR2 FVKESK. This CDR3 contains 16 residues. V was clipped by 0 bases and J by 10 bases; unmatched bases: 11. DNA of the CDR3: TGTGCCAGCAGCCAAGATGGTCGGACAGGGTCTGTAGAGCAGTTCTTC. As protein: CASSQDGRTGSVEQFF. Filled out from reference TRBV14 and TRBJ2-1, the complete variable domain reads EAGVTQFPSHSVIEKGQTVTLRCDPISGHDNLYWYRRVMGKEIKFLLHFVKESKQDESGMPNNRFLAERTGGTYSTLKVQPAELEDSGVYFCASSQDGRTGSVEQFFGPGTRLTVL.

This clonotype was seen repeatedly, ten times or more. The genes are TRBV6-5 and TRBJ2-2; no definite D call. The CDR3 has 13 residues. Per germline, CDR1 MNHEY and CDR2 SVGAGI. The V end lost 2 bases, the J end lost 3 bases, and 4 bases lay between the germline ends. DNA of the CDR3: TGTGCCAGCAGTTACGGGGACACCGGGGAGCTGTTTTTT. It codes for CASSYGDTGELFF.

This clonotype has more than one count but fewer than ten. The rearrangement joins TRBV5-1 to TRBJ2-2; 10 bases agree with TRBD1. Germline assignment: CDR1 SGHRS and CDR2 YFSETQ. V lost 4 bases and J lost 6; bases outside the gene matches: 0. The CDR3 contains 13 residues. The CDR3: CASSGQGAGELFF. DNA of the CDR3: TGCGCCAGCAGCGGACAGGGGGCCGGGGAGCTGTTTTTT.

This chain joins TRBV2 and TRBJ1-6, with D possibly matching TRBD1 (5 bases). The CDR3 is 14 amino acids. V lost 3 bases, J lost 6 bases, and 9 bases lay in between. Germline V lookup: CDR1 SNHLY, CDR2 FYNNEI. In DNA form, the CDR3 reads TGTGCCAGCAGTGAGACGGGACGTAATTCACCCCTCCACTTT. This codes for CASSETGRNSPLHF.

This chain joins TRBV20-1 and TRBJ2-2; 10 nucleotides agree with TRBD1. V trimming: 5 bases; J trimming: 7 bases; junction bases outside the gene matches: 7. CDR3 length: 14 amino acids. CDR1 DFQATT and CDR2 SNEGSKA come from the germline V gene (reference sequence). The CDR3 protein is CSAGRDRGHGELFF. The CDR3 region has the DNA TGCAGTGCTGGCCGGGACAGGGGTCACGGGGAGCTGTTTTTT.